These 9 T cell receptor beta chains originate from one sample sequenced in a study of Graves' ophthalmopathy and Graves' hyperthyroidism. The sequenced template was RNA, covering the TCR beta CDR3 region. Scientists carried out first-round RT-PCR using HTBI primers and then a second-round multiplex PCR. Via MiXCR, TCRdb re-called the multiplex PCR reads, giving one row per CDR3 protein. The repertoire holds about 600,000 distinct CDR3 sequences, with roughly 40% as singletons. The sample taken for sequencing was peripheral blood or thyroid tissue (not recorded which). These receptors all come from an adult man with Graves' hyperthyroidism.

This clonotype was seen more than once but under ten times. This chain uses TRBV7-2 with TRBJ2-5; TRBD1 aligns across 9 bases. From germline, CDR1 is SGHTA and CDR2 FQGNSA. The J segment lost 5 bases and the V segment lost 6 bases, leaving 10 bases of the junction unmatched. This CDR3 has 15 residues. CDR3 coding DNA: TGTGCCAGCAGGGGCCCCGGGACAGGGTTTGAGACCCAGTACTTC. Its protein product is CASRGPGTGFETQYF. Filled out from reference TRBV7-2 and TRBJ2-5, the complete variable domain reads GAGVSQSPSNKVTEKGKDVELRCDPISGHTALYWYRQSLGQGLEFLIYFQGNSAPDKSGLPSDRFSAERTGGSVSTLTIQRTQQEDSAVYLCASRGPGTGFETQYFGPGTRLLVL.

The chain combines TRBV10-2 with TRBJ1-2; D gene uncertain. V lost 6 bases to trimming and J lost 5 bases, with 10 bases between them. Germline CDR1 is WSHSY and CDR2 is SAAADI. This CDR3 region has 12 residues. CDR3 in DNA: TGCGCCAGCAGGAAGACGGATTATGGCTACACCTTC. Protein sequence: CASRKTDYGYTF.

The table lists this clonotype with many counts. The chain uses TRBV9 and TRBJ2-7; 8 nucleotides line up with TRBD1. After removal of 2 bases from V and 5 bases from J, the junction contained 3 bases not matched to a gene. Germline assignment: CDR1 SGDLS and CDR2 YYNGEE. The length of the CDR3 is 13 residues. CDR3 residues: CASSVQGADEQYF. CDR3 bases: TGTGCCAGCAGCGTTCAGGGGGCAGACGAGCAGTACTTC. Looking up the rest from reference TRBV9 and TRBJ2-7 gives the full variable domain: DSGVTQTPKHLITATGQRVTLRCSPRSGDLSVYWYQQSLDQGLQFLIQYYNGEERAKGNILERFSAQQFPDLHSELNLSSLELGDSALYFCASSVQGADEQYFGPGTRLTVT.

This clonotype has at least ten counts. This rearrangement joins TRBV6-5 to TRBJ2-7, with a tentative D call TRBD2 (5 bases). Looked up from germline, CDR1 is MNHEY and CDR2 is SVGAGI. The CDR3 consists of 14 residues. Trimming stripped 5 bases from V and 0 bases from J, with 11 bases between. The CDR3 protein is CASSVPGSSYEQYF. The DNA for the CDR3 is TGTGCCAGCAGTGTTCCGGGGAGCTCCTACGAGCAGTACTTC.

The chain links TRBV20-1 to TRBJ2-1; D is unclear. There are 13 residues in the CDR3. V lost 5 bases and J 2 bases, leaving 10 bases between the germline ends. Germline-derived CDR1 and CDR2 are DFQATT and SNEGSKA (reference sequence). Written as DNA, the CDR3 is TGCAGTGCTGAAAGCGAACCCTACAATGAGCAGTTCTTC. It translates to CSAESEPYNEQFF.

Ten or more counts support this clonotype. The gene calls are TRBV7-2 and TRBJ1-2, with D possibly TRBD1 on 5 matching bases. Germline values: CDR1 SGHTA, CDR2 FQGNSA. V gave up 0 bases and J gave up 6 bases, with 11 bases separating them. The CDR3 is 14 amino acids. The DNA for the CDR3 is TGTGCCAGCAGCTTAGCGGCATTAGGGGATGGCTACACCTTC. Its protein product is CASSLAALGDGYTF.

Many counts were recorded for this clonotype. V gene TRBV13 combines with J gene TRBJ1-5; 9 nucleotides line up with TRBD1. This CDR3 has 16 amino acids. The V segment lost 5 bases and the J segment 3 bases; nucleotides outside the gene matches: 8. In germline, CDR1 is PRHDT, CDR2 FYEKMQ (reference sequence). The CDR3 loop reads CASSNRQGGDNQPQHF. The CDR3 coding sequence is TGTGCCAGCAGCAACCGACAGGGGGGTGACAATCAGCCCCAGCATTTT.

The chain is built from TRBV6-6 and TRBJ2-7, with TRBD2 matching over 10 bases. The J call may be in error: the DNA end matches TRBJ2-1 better. This CDR3 is 15 amino acids long. CDR1 MNHNY and CDR2 SVGAGI come from the germline V gene (reference sequence). CDR3 in amino acids: CASTPSGSSYNEQFF. Here the CDR3 DNA reads TGTGCCAGCACGCCTAGCGGGAGCTCCTACAATGAGCAGTTCTTC.

This clonotype occurred many times. The chain recombines TRBV20-1 with TRBJ1-1; 7 nucleotides match TRBD1. Germline assignment: CDR1 DFQATT and CDR2 SNEGSKA (reference sequence). There are 13 residues in the CDR3. With 3 bases clipped from V and 5 bases from J, the junction kept 6 bases outside the gene matches. The CDR3: CSASIQGGTEAFF. The CDR3 coding sequence is TGCAGTGCTAGCATCCAGGGGGGGACTGAAGCTTTCTTT.